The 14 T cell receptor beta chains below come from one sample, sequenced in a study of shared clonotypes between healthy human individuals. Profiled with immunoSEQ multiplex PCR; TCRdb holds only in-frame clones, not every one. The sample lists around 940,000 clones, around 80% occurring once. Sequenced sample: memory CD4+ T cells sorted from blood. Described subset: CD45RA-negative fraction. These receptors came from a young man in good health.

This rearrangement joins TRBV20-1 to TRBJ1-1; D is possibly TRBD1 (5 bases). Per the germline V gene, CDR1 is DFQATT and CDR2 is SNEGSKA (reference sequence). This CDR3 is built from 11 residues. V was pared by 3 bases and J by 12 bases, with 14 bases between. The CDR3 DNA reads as TGCAGTGCTAGTGTTGACAGAGAGACTTTCTTT. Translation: CSASVDRETFF.

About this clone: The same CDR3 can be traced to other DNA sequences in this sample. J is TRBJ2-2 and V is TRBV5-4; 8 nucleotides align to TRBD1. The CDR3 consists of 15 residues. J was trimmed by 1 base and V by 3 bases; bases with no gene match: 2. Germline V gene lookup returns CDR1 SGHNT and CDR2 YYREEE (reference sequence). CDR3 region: CASSSGQGNTGELFF. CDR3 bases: TGTGCCAGCAGCTCAGGACAGGGGAACACCGGGGAGCTGTTTTTT.

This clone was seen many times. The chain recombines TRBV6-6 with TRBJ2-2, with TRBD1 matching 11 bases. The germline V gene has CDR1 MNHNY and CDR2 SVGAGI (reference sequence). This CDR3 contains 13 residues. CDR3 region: CASGTGGSGELFF. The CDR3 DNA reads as TGTGCTAGTGGGACAGGGGGTTCCGGGGAGCTGTTTTTT.

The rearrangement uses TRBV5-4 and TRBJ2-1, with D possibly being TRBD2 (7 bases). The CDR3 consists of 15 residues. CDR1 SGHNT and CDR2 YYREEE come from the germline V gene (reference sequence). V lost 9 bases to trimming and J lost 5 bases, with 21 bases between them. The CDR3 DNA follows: TGTGCCATCCGGTGGGGGGGCCGATTGGACAATGAGCAGTTCTTC. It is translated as CAIRWGGRLDNEQFF.

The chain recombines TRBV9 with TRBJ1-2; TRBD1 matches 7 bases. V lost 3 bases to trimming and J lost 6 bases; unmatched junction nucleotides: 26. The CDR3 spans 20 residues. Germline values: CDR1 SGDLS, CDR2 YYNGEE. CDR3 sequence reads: CASSGDRVGMETNLLNGYTF. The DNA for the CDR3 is TGTGCCAGCAGCGGTGACAGGGTTGGTATGGAGACGAATCTTCTGAATGGCTACACCTTC.

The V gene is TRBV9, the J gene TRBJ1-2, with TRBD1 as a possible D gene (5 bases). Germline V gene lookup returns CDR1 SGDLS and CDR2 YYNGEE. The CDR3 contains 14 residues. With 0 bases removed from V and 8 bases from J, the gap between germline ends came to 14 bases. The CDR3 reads CASSVDPGTMGYTF. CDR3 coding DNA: TGTGCCAGCAGCGTAGACCCGGGGACTATGGGCTACACCTTC. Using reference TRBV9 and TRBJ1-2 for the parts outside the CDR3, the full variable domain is DSGVTQTPKHLITATGQRVTLRCSPRSGDLSVYWYQQSLDQGLQFLIQYYNGEERAKGNILERFSAQQFPDLHSELNLSSLELGDSALYFCASSVDPGTMGYTFGSGTRLTVV.

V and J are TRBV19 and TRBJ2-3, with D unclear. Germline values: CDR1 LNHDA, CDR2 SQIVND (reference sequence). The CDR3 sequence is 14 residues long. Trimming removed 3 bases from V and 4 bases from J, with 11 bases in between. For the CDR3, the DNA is TGTGCCAGTAGTATGCCGAGTTTGTCAGATACGCAGTATTTT. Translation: CASSMPSLSDTQYF.

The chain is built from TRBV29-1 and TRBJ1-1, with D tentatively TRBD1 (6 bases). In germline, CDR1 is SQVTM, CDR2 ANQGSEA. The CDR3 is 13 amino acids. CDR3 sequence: CSTSWGARTEAFF. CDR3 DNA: TGCAGTACCTCCTGGGGGGCGCGGACTGAAGCTTTCTTT.

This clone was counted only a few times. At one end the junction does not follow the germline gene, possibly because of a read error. CDR3 DNA: TGTGCTAGCAGCTCCAGACAGGGGTTGGCCCAGTACTTC. Translation gives CASSSRQGLAQYF. The chain uses TRBV7-7 and TRBJ2-5; 8 nucleotides line up with TRBD1. Germline CDR1 reads SSHAT; CDR2 reads FNYEAQ (reference sequence). CDR3 length: 13 residues.

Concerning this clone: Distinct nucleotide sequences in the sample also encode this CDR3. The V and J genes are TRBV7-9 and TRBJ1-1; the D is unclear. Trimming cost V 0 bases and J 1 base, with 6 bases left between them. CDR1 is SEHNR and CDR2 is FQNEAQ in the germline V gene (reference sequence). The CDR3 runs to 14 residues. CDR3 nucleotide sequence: TGTGCCAGCAGCTTAGCGGCCGGGAACACTGAAGCTTTCTTT. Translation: CASSLAAGNTEAFF. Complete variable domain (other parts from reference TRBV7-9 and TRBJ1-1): DTGVSQNPRHKITKRGQNVTFRCDPISEHNRLYWYRQTLGQGPEFLTYFQNEAQLEKSRLLSDRFSAERPKGSFSTLEIQRTEQGDSAMYLCASSLAAGNTEAFFGQGTRLTVV.

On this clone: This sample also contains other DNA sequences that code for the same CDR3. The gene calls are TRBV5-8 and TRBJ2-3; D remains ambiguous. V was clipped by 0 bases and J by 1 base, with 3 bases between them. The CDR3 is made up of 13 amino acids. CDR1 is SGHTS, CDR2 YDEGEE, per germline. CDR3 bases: TGTGCCAGCAGCTTGGATGGCACAGATACGCAGTATTTT. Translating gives CASSLDGTDTQYF.

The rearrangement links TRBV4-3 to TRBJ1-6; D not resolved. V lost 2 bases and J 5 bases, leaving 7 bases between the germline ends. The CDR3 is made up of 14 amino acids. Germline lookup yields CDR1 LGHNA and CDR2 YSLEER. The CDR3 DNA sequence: TGCGCCAGCAGCCAACGAAATGATAATTCACCCCTCCACTTT. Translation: CASSQRNDNSPLHF.

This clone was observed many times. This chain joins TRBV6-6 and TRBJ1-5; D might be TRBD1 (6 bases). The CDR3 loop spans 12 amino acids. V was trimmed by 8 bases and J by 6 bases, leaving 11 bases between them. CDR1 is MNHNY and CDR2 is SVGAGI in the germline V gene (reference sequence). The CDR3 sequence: CASARGFQPQHF. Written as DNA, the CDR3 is TGTGCCAGCGCCAGGGGTTTTCAGCCCCAGCATTTT.

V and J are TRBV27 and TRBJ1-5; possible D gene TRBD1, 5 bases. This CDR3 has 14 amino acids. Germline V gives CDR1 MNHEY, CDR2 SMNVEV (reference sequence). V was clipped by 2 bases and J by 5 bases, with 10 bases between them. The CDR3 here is CASSLNRNDQPQHF. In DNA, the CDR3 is TGTGCCAGCAGTTTAAACAGGAACGATCAGCCCCAGCATTTT.